This TCR beta chain was sequenced for a study of OX40 agonist ivuxolimab in advanced cancers. Study-wide findings and caveats: Mean expanded clone counts were higher in CD8+ than CD4+ T cells. Part of the nonresponder group also had normalized T-cell clonal expansion that was low.

CDR1 is SGHTA, CDR2 FQGNSA, per germline. This CDR3 comprises 16 residues. Unmatched junction bases numbered 7, after V lost 6 bases and J lost 0 bases. Clones were sequenced by immunoSEQ multiplex PCR, and TCRdb holds only the in-frame ones, with some missing. The sample holds 45,000 to 60,000 clones, about 83% seen once. At cycle 4 day 1, cycle 7 day 1, and baseline, blood was sampled. The count of this clone is one. Antigen: not known. V is TRBV7-2 and J is TRBJ2-1, with TRBD2 identical over 8 bases. Sequences were derived from CD4+ or CD8+ T cells sorted from blood, sampled in a trial of the OX40 agonist ivuxolimab. This TCR came from an adult with an advanced solid tumor such as melanoma, head and neck, liver or kidney cancer. The CDR3 DNA follows: TGTGCCAGCAGTAGACTAGCGCTGAGCTCCTACAATGAGCAGTTCTTC. Encoded protein: CASSRLALSSYNEQFF.